This TCR delta chain was obtained from a study of gamma-delta chains in newborns, infants, children. In the study overall: Innate gammadelta T cells reportedly expand polyclonally right after birth, driven by microbial exposure, per the title.

CDR1 and CDR2 (germline): GEAIGNYY, EKD. There are 17 residues in the CDR3. V shed 1 base and J shed 0 bases, with 17 bases lying between them. TCRdb reprocessed the reads using CATT. The sample shows 6,500 to 8,000 delta-chain clones, roughly 10% of them seen only once. Sequencing used blood. The chain joins TRDV2 to TRDJ1; a possible D gene is TRDD3 (5 bases). The J gene was not available in TCRdb and was assigned here by matching the DNA to germline segments. This receptor was taken from a child who was a newborn, infant or young child, either healthy, febrile or measles-vaccinated (not recorded which). The CDR3 sequence is CACDTMGPKGYTDKLIF. Here the CDR3 DNA reads TGTGCCTGTGACACGATGGGGCCCAAGGGATACACCGATAAACTCATCTTT.